This T cell receptor (beta chain) was found in a study of T cell repertoires in cytomegalovirus infection. Across the whole study: As its CMV epitopes, the study selected recently identified HLA-C-restricted and well-studied HLA-B-restricted targets. Matching HLA type and CMV infection were both indicated by public TCR beta signatures. General study findings and limits: The ex vivo response showed dominance by HLA-C-restricted CMV-specific TCR beta clonotypes.

Between the trimmed V and J ends, which lost 6 bases and 3 bases, there was a span of 20 bases. Germline V gene lookup returns CDR1 MDHEN and CDR2 SYDVKM. This CDR3 contains 16 residues. Using its own MiXCR run on the reads, TCRdb lists one record per CDR3 protein. The repertoire holds 550,000 to 850,000 distinct CDR3 sequences, with 33% as singletons. A word on this clonotype: Its target is not known.

The V call is TRBV28, the J call TRBJ2-5; no reliable D call. The source is a human donor in good health (CMV status not recorded). Some clones in this sample may be carry-over from other donors' samples. Sequenced material: cultured PBMCs, taken from culture after CMV antigen stimulation. As DNA, the CDR3 is TGTGCCAGCAGCTGGAACCGCCGGGCCACTGAAGAGACCCAGTACTTC. Amino acids: CASSWNRRATEETQYF. Complete variable domain (other parts from reference TRBV28 and TRBJ2-5): DVKVTQSSRYLVKRTGEKVFLECVQDMDHENMFWYRQDPGLGLRLIYFSYDVKMKEKGDIPEGYSVSREKKERFSLILESASTNQTSMYLCASSWNRRATEETQYFGPGTRLLVL.